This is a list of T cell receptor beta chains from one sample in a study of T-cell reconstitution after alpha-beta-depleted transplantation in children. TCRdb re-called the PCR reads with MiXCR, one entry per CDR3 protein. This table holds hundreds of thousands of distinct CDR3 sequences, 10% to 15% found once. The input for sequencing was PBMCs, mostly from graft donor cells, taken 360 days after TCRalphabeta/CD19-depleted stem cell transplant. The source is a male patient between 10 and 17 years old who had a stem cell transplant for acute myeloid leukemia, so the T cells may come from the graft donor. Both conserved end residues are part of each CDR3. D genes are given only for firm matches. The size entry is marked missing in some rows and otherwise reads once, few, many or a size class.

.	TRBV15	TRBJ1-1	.	CATSRSRGGMNTEAFF	TGTGCCACCAGCAGAAGTCGAGGGGGAATGAACACTGAAGCTTTCTTT
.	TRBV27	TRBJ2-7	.	CASSLSAGLLYEQYF	TGTGCCAGCAGTTTATCGGCGGGACTTCTCTACGAGCAGTACTTC
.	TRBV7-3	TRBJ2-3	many	CASSSLDTTDTQYF	TGTGCCAGCAGCTCCTTAGATACCACGGATACGCAGTATTTT
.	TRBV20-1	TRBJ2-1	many	CSAEDRGYNEQFF	TGCAGTGCTGAGGATAGGGGTTACAATGAGCAGTTCTTC
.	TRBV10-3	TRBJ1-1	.	CAIRDGGLEAFF	TGTGCCATCAGGGACGGGGGGCTCGAAGCTTTCTTT
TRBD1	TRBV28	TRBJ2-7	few	CASSPIGTGSLKGYEQYF	TGTGCCAGCAGCCCGATCGGGACAGGCTCTTTAAAGGGATACGAGCAGTACTTC
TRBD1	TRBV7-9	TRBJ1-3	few	CASSFTPGQGTGNTIYF	TGTGCCAGCAGCTTTACCCCGGGACAGGGAACTGGAAACACCATATATTTT
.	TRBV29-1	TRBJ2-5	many	CSALPGRMGTQYF	TGCAGCGCACTACCGGGCCGCATGGGGACCCAGTACTTC
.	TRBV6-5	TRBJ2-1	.	CASSYGAGSEQFF	TGTGCCAGCAGTTACGGCGCGGGGTCTGAGCAGTTCTTC
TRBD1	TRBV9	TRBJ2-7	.	CASSAGQGTSEQYF	TGTGCCAGCAGCGCGGGACAGGGGACGTCAGAGCAGTACTTC
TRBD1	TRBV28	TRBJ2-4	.	CASRGGQPKAKNIQYF	TGTGCCAGCAGAGGGGGACAGCCAAAAGCCAAAAACATTCAGTACTTC